This TCR beta chain is drawn from a study of OX40 agonist ivuxolimab in advanced cancers. Study summary: Partial responses were achieved by three patients, one with hepatocellular carcinoma and two with cutaneous melanoma. Study-level results: In the 0.1 to 3.0 mg/kg range, CD4+ and CD8+ blood T cells had expanded clonally by week 6.

Points on this clone: What it recognizes is unknown.

CDR1 is MNHNS and CDR2 is SASEGT in the germline V gene. With 6 bases removed from V and 5 bases from J, the gap between germline ends came to 16 bases. The CDR3 extends over 14 amino acids. Clones were sequenced by immunoSEQ multiplex PCR, and TCRdb holds only the in-frame ones, with some missing. The sample consists of approximately 72,000 clones, 80% to 90% of them appearing once. The TCR was taken from an adult with an advanced solid tumor such as melanoma, head and neck, liver or kidney cancer. Material: CD4+ or CD8+ T cells sorted from blood, obtained in a trial of the OX40 agonist ivuxolimab. This sequence joins TRBV6-1 and TRBJ1-2; perhaps TRBD1 as D (6 bases). CDR3 amino acids: CASSPRGGEYGYTF. The CDR3 nucleotides read TGTGCCAGCAGCCCGAGGGGGGGCGAGTATGGCTACACCTTC.